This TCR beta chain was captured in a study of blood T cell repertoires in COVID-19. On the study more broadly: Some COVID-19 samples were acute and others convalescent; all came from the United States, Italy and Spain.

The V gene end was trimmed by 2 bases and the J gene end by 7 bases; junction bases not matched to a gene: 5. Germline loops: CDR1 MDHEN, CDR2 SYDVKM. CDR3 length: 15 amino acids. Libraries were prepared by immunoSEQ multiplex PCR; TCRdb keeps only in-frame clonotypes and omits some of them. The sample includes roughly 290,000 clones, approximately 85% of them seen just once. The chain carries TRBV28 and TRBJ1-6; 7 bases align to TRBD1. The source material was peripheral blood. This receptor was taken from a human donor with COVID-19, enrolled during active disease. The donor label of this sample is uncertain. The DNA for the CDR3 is TGTGCCAGCAGTTTACTTGGGACAGAAAATTCACCCCTCCACTTT. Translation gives CASSLLGTENSPLHF.